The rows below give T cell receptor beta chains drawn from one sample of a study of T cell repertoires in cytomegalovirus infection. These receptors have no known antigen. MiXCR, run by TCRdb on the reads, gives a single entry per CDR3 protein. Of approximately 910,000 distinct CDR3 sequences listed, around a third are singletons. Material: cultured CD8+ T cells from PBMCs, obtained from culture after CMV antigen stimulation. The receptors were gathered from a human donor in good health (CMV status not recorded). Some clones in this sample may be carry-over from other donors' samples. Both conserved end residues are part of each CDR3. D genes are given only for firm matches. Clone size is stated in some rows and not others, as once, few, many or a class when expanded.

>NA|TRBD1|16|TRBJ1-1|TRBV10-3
CAISESGDRANTEAFF
TGTGCCATCAGTGAGTCGGGGGACAGGGCGAACACTGAAGCTTTCTTT
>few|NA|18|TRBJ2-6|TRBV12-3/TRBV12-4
CASSAGREKPAGANVLTF
TGTGCCAGCAGTGCGGGTAGAGAGAAGCCCGCTGGGGCCAACGTCCTGACTTTC
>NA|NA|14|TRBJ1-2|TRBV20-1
CSAPTGTEYYGYTF
TGCAGTGCCCCGACCGGGACCGAATATTATGGCTACACCTTC
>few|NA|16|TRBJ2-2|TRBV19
CASSIEVGGLIGELFF
TGTGCCAGTAGTATAGAGGTCGGAGGCTTGATCGGGGAGCTGTTTTTT
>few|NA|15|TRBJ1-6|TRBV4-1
CASSQDNTVGSPLHF
TGCGCCAGCAGCCAAGATAACACGGTGGGATCACCCCTCCACTTT
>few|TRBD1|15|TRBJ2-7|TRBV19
CASSKDRGPLDEQYF
TGTGCCAGTAGTAAGGACAGGGGGCCCCTCGACGAGCAGTACTTC
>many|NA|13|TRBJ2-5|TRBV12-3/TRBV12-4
CASSPPGAETQYF
TGTGCCAGCAGCCCCCCGGGGGCGGAGACCCAGTACTTC
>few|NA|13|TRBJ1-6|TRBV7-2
CASSLFGDSPLHF
TGTGCCAGCAGCTTATTCGGGGATTCACCCCTCCACTTT
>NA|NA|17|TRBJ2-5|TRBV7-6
CASSLEWGGAAVETQYF
TGTGCCAGCAGCTTAGAGTGGGGGGGGGCTGCGGTGGAGACCCAGTACTTC
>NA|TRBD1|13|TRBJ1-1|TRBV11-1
CASSLETGPEAFF
TGTGCCAGCAGCTTAGAGACAGGGCCTGAAGCTTTCTTT
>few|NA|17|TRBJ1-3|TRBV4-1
CASSLTLTVPPVDTIYF
TGCGCCAGCAGCCTTACCTTGACAGTACCCCCGGTCGACACCATATATTTT
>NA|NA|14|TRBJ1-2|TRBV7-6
CASSPIGGGYGYTF
TGTGCCAGCAGCCCAATCGGGGGTGGATATGGCTACACCTTC
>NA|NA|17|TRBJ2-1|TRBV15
CATSGTPSTGEYNEQFF
TGTGCCACCAGCGGAACACCCTCGACGGGGGAATACAATGAGCAGTTCTTC
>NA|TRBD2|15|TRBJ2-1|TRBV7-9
CASSETSGPQNEQFF
TGTGCCAGCAGCGAGACTAGCGGGCCCCAAAATGAGCAGTTCTTC
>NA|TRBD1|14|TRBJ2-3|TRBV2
CASPSGDRVDTQYF
TGTGCCAGCCCTTCCGGGGACAGGGTAGATACGCAGTATTTT
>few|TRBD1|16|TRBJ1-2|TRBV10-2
CASSPGTGGVDYGYTF
TGCGCCAGCAGCCCCGGGACAGGGGGCGTCGACTATGGCTACACCTTC
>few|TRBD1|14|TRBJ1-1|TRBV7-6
CASSVGGQFTEAFF
TGTGCCAGCAGCGTAGGGGGCCAATTCACTGAAGCTTTCTTT
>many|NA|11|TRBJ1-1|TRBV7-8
CASTFGQEAFF
TGTGCCAGCACCTTCGGGCAGGAAGCTTTCTTT
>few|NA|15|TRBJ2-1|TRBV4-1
CASSPDTNSYNEQFF
TGCGCCAGCAGCCCGGACACGAACTCCTACAATGAGCAGTTCTTC
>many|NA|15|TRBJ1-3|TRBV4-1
CASSPAELSGNTIYF
TGCGCCAGCAGCCCCGCAGAGCTCTCTGGAAACACCATATATTTT
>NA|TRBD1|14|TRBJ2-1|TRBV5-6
CASSWGTGWSEQFF
TGTGCCAGCAGCTGGGGGACAGGGTGGTCTGAGCAGTTCTTC
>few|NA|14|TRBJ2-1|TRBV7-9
CASSLVGMANEQFF
TGTGCCAGCAGCTTAGTGGGCATGGCAAATGAGCAGTTCTTC
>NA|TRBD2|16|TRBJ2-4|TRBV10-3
CAISQFLSGGAYIQYF
TGTGCCATCAGCCAGTTCCTGTCGGGGGGGGCGTACATTCAGTACTTC
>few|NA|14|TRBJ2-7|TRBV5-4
CASSFAGTIYEQYF
TGTGCCAGCAGCTTTGCGGGGACCATCTACGAGCAGTACTTC
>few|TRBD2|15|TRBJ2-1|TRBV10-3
CAISGAAGGFYEQFF
TGTGCCATCAGTGGGGCAGCGGGGGGGTTTTATGAGCAGTTCTTC
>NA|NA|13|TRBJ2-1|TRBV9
CASSPQIYNEQFF
TGTGCCAGCAGCCCACAAATCTACAATGAGCAGTTCTTC
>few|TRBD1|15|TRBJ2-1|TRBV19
CASSISGTDYNEQFF
TGTGCCAGTAGTATTAGTGGGACAGACTACAATGAGCAGTTCTTC
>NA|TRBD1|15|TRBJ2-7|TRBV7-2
CASSLVWDSPYEQYF
TGTGCCAGCAGCTTAGTATGGGACAGCCCCTACGAGCAGTACTTC
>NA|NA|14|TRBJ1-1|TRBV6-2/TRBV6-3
CASSYWALNTEAFF
TGTGCCAGCAGTTACTGGGCACTGAACACTGAAGCTTTCTTT
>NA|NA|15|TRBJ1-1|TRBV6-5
CASSYLGGGVAEAFF
TGTGCCAGCAGTTATTTGGGGGGCGGAGTGGCTGAAGCTTTCTTT
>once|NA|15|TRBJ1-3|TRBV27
CASTAGHPSGNTIYF
TGTGCCAGCACTGCGGGTCACCCCTCTGGAAACACCATATATTTT
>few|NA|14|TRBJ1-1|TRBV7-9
CASSPPLSPGEAFF
TGTGCCAGCAGCCCGCCCCTATCTCCAGGTGAAGCTTTCTTT
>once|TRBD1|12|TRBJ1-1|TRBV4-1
CASSHPGGEAFF
TGCGCCAGCAGCCACCCAGGGGGCGAAGCTTTCTTT
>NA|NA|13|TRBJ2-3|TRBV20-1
CSAVGGPTDTQYF
TGCAGTGCCGTCGGGGGACCCACAGATACGCAGTATTTT
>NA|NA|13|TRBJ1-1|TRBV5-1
CASSRGSVTEAFF
TGCGCCAGCAGCAGGGGGTCTGTCACTGAAGCTTTCTTT
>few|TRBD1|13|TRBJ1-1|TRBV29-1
CSVVGGGFHEAFF
TGCAGCGTCGTGGGAGGGGGCTTCCATGAAGCTTTCTTT
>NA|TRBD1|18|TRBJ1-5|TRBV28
CASSSIKDRDRGNQPQHF
TGTGCCAGCAGTTCCATAAAGGACAGGGATAGAGGCAATCAGCCCCAGCATTTT
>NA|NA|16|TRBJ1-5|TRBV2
CANSEFGGLENQPQHF
TGTGCCAACAGTGAATTCGGGGGGCTGGAAAATCAGCCCCAGCATTTT
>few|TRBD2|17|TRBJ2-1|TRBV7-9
CASSMGTSGGAYNEQFF
TGTGCCAGCAGCATGGGGACTAGCGGGGGGGCCTACAATGAGCAGTTCTTC
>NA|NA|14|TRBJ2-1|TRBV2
CVSTPGSAYNEQFF
TGTGTCAGCACCCCCGGTTCAGCCTACAATGAGCAGTTCTTC
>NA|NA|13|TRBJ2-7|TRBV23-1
CASSQSAVYEQYF
TGCGCCAGCAGTCAATCTGCTGTCTACGAGCAGTACTTC
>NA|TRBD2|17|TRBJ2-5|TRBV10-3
CAISEPTAGGYQETQYF
TGTGCCATCAGTGAGCCTACAGCGGGGGGTTACCAAGAGACCCAGTACTTC
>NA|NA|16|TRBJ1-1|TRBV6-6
CASSYPGGVMNTEAFF
TGTGCCAGCAGTTACCCGGGGGGGGTTATGAACACTGAAGCTTTCTTT
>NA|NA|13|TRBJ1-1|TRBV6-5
CASSYSIRAEAFF
TGTGCCAGCAGTTACTCGATACGCGCTGAAGCTTTCTTT
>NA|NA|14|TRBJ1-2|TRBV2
CASRATETAWGYTF
TGTGCCAGCAGGGCGACGGAGACGGCGTGGGGCTACACCTTC
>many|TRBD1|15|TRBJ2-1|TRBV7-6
CASSFGDRDYNEQFF
TGTGCCAGCAGCTTTGGGGACAGAGACTACAATGAGCAGTTCTTC
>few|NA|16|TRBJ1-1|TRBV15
CATSRDRGRLVTEAFF
TGTGCCACCAGCAGAGATAGGGGCAGGTTGGTCACTGAAGCTTTCTTT
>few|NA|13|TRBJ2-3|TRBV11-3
CASSLRTQDTQYF
TGTGCCAGCAGCCTTCGGACTCAAGATACGCAGTATTTT
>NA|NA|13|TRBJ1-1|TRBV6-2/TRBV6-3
CASGYGEYTEAFF
TGTGCCAGCGGTTACGGCGAATACACTGAAGCTTTCTTT
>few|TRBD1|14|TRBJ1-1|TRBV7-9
CASSSRDRITEAFF
TGTGCCAGCAGCTCGAGGGACAGAATCACTGAAGCTTTCTTT
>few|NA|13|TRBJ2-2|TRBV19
CASTISNTGELFF
TGTGCCAGTACTATATCGAACACCGGGGAGCTGTTTTTT
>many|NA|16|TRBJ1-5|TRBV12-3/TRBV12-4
CASSLGPGPMNQPQHF
TGTGCCAGCAGTTTAGGACCGGGGCCAATGAATCAGCCCCAGCATTTT
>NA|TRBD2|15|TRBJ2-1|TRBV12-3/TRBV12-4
CASSLGLAGGFEQFF
TGTGCCAGCAGTTTGGGGCTAGCGGGGGGTTTTGAGCAGTTCTTC
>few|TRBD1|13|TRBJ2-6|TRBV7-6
CASSTSGQLVLTF
TGTGCCAGCAGTACCTCGGGACAGCTAGTCCTGACTTTC
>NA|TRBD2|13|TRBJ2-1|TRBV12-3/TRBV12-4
CASWGWEGNEQFF
TGTGCCAGTTGGGGGTGGGAGGGGAATGAGCAGTTCTTC